This T cell receptor (beta chain) was documented in a study of blood T cell repertoires in COVID-19. In the study overall: COVID-19 samples from acute and convalescent phases originated in the United States, Italy and Spain. Sample material is recorded as cDNA or gDNA derived from T cells, B-cell-depleted T cells, or PBMCs.

In its sample, this clone was seen once. This CDR3 has 14 residues. Germline-derived CDR1 and CDR2 are SGHNT and YENEEA. Trimming pared 3 bases from V and 1 base from J, leaving 9 bases between. Authors' methods: Amplified reference gene primers provided the basis for estimating nucleated cell counts. This table comes from immunoSEQ multiplex PCR, and its TCRdb copy is limited to in-frame clones, with some not included. V and J calls and clone size are given by that table; D and trimming were obtained from the DNA. The data show 100,000 to 140,000 clones, about 90% seen once. The receptor was isolated from a woman younger than 45 with acute or convalescent COVID-19. The chain combines TRBV11-3 with TRBJ1-1; D may be TRBD1 (5 bases). Sequencing was carried out using peripheral blood. The CDR3 DNA follows: TGTGCCAGCAGCTTGGGGCTTACGAACACTGAAGCTTTCTTT. Translated: CASSLGLTNTEAFF.